The TCR beta chain under discussion was sequenced for a study of T cells in Graves' hyperthyroidism and ophthalmopathy (dated 2019 in TCRdb). About the study as a whole: Peripheral blood was collected at initial diagnosis, before any treatment. A discovery cohort of about 96 patients, about 43 with Graves' ophthalmopathy and approximately 60 with stable Graves' hyperthyroidism, was used to find distinguishing TCR V-J signatures. Whether ophthalmopathy could be predicted prospectively was tested in an independent validation cohort made up of under 20 hyperthyroidism patients plus 17 patients who later progressed to ophthalmopathy. The 75 to 100 discovery patients were divided at random into training and test sets in a 7:3 ratio. Thyroid tissue and blood T-cell repertoires from about 6 Graves' hyperthyroidism patients were also compared in the study. After blood sampling, hyperthyroidism patients were treated with methimazole at a starting dose of 30 mg daily, and ophthalmopathy patients were treated with high-dose intravenous methylprednisolone. The paper describes TCR Vbeta CDR3 sequencing of 135 peripheral blood samples, made up of under 50 ophthalmopathy patients, roughly 80 hyperthyroidism patients and about 17 progressor patients.

The TCR beta CDR3 regions were amplified from the RNA transcripts. A first-round RT-PCR of the TCR CDR3 used the HTBI primer set with the Qiagen OneStep RT-PCR kit. Libraries were constructed in a second round of multiplex PCR, after which size selection and purification were performed. Libraries were sequenced paired-end with 100 bp reads on an Illumina HiSeq2000. In the paper's pipeline: SOAPnuke was used to process the raw data, throwing out any read that contained adapters or uncalled bases, had a mean Phred below 15, or lacked an exact constant-primer or identifier match. COPE v1.2.5 was used to merge high-quality paired reads, and clonotypes were defined as unique nucleotide sequences. MiTCR v1.1 was used to align clonotypes to the IMGT TRBV, TRBD and TRBJ reference segments. Analysis was restricted to V-J combinations with a frequency above 0.0001, which covered just over 98% of repertoires. A TCS score was defined as the ratio of F50 (clonal expansion) to E x V (chaos), with BLOSUM62-based TCRdist applied between CDR3 peptides within each V-J. Welch's t-statistics and random forest reduced around 520 V-J features to 10 to 15, which were used in a naive Bayes classifier (R e1071). Using fastp at Q25 and MiXCR, TCRdb reprocessed the public reads and kept productive beta chains. Every distinct CDR3 protein forms one entry, paired with its most common genes and DNA. The V and J calls shown here were made by TCRdb, not taken from the authors' results. The sample includes 400,000 to 500,000 distinct CDR3 sequences, with 14% observed a single time. The ten largest clones capture around 17% of the sample.

This clonotype was seen many times. Its antigen specificity is not known. Within one base of it there is no much larger clone, and no base qualities were kept. Broad study findings and their caveats: In validation, the model predicted progression to ophthalmopathy with around 71% sensitivity and roughly 75% specificity, a median of 6.5 months before onset. Most expanded thyroid clonotypes (frequency above 0.001) were also detected in blood, a finding suggesting that blood repertoires may reflect thyroid immune responses. Sample size was not statistically predetermined, and investigators were not blinded to group allocation. In cross-validation, a model built on a 13 V-J signature told ophthalmopathy apart from stable hyperthyroidism with approximately 91% sensitivity and approximately 81% specificity, and in testing the same model reached 80%/75%.

A patient counted as having stable Graves' hyperthyroidism if no progression to ophthalmopathy occurred over 18 months of follow-up. Hyperthyroidism patients were aged 18 to 65 years and newly diagnosed, with disease duration of less than 2 months. Exclusion was applied to patients with uncontrolled infections, other autoimmune diseases, pregnancy or lactation. Clinical symptoms, serum thyroxine and TRAb, thyroid ultrasound, and orbital computed tomography formed the basis for the diagnoses. Ficoll-Paque density gradient centrifugation was used to isolate PBMCs from approximately 10 ml of fresh peripheral blood. Total RNA was extracted using Trizol reagent, and RNA quality was assessed on an Agilent 2100 Bioanalyzer. The sample was blood. This TCR was recovered from a woman aged 18 to 35 with Graves' hyperthyroidism.

The CDR3 here reads CASSEGWPCAEPTDTQYF. At the DNA level, the sequence is TGTGCCAGCAGTGAAGGATGGCCTTGTGCGGAGCCTACGGATACGCAGTATTTT. Recombination linked TRBV2 to TRBJ2-3, with the D gene call left open. V loses 1 base of germline sequence and J loses 6 bases, and the interval between the two ends is 23 bases. Measured from the cysteine to the phenylalanine, the CDR3 is 18 residues long. Only the CDR3 DNA stays, 54 bases, in frame from base 1. Taken from the germline V gene, the CDR1 and CDR2 loops are SNHLY and FYNNEI.